These T cell receptor beta chains were read from a single sample in a study of OX40 agonist ivuxolimab in advanced cancers. Method: immunoSEQ multiplex PCR; TCRdb's copy keeps in-frame clones and lacks some. This table has fewer than 100,000 clones, about nine tenths appearing once. This material consisted of CD4+ or CD8+ T cells sorted from blood, taken in a trial of the OX40 agonist ivuxolimab. The receptors originated from an adult with an advanced solid tumor such as melanoma, head and neck, liver or kidney cancer. Both conserved end residues are part of each CDR3. A D gene is named only where the DNA matches it firmly. Clone size is given for some rows only: seen once, a few or many times, or a class if the clone is expanded.

j_call v_call d_call cdr3_length clone_size cdr3_nt cdr3_aa
TRBJ2-1 TRBV27 TRBD2 15 - TGTGCCAGCAGTAAACGGACTAGCGGCTACAATGAGCAGTTCTTC CASSKRTSGYNEQFF
TRBJ2-5 TRBV15 - 13 - TGTGCCACCAGCTGGGCCGTTGGGGAGACCCAGTACTTC CATSWAVGETQYF
TRBJ2-1 TRBV7-8 TRBD2 19 - TGTGCCAGCAGCGCACCGGGACTAGCGGGAGGGGGCTCCTACAATGAGCAGTTCTTC CASSAPGLAGGGSYNEQFF
TRBJ1-1 TRBV9 TRBD1 13 few TGTGCCAGCAGCGCCGGACAGGGGACTGAAGCTTTCTTT CASSAGQGTEAFF
TRBJ2-5 TRBV6-6 TRBD2 16 once TGTGCCAGCAGTCACTGGACTAGCGGGACCCAAGAGACCCAGTACTTC CASSHWTSGTQETQYF
TRBJ2-3 TRBV9 TRBD1 15 - TGTGCCAGCAGCGAGACAGGGGCCCCCACAGATACGCAGTATTTT CASSETGAPTDTQYF
TRBJ2-7 TRBV6-1 - 11 - TGTGCCAGCCGACTTAATTCCGAGCAGTACTTC CASRLNSEQYF
TRBJ2-1 TRBV19 - 16 once TGTGCCAGTAGTATCAGGCGGGGCACCTTCTACAATGAGCAGTTCTTC CASSIRRGTFYNEQFF
TRBJ2-5 TRBV11-1 - 16 - TGTGCCAGCAGCCCCGGACCTTCCACGATCCAAGAGACCCAGTACTTC CASSPGPSTIQETQYF
TRBJ2-5 TRBV5-1 - 11 once TGCGCCAGCAGCTTAGAGGGGACCCAGTACTTC CASSLEGTQYF
TRBJ1-1 TRBV5-4 TRBD1 15 - TGTGCCAGCAGCATGGAGGGGGCACCGGGCACTGAAGCTTTCTTT CASSMEGAPGTEAFF
TRBJ2-7 TRBV11-2 - 12 - TGTGCCAGCAGCTTAGCCAGGGCCGAGCAGTACTTC CASSLARAEQYF
TRBJ2-4 TRBV6-5 - 14 - TGTGCCAGCAGTTACACAGGGTTAGGGAACATTCAGTACTTC CASSYTGLGNIQYF
TRBJ2-1 TRBV28 TRBD2 14 few TGTGCCAGCGGAATGGGACTAGCCTTCAATGAGCAGTTCTTC CASGMGLAFNEQFF
TRBJ2-5 TRBV9 TRBD2 17 - TGTGCCAGCAGCGTAGGCGTGACTAGCGGAGCTCAAGAGACCCAGTACTTC CASSVGVTSGAQETQYF
TRBJ1-6 TRBV5-5 TRBD1 18 - TGTGCCAGCAGCACCGGGACAGGGGCTTTCTCCCATAATTCACCCCTCCACTTT CASSTGTGAFSHNSPLHF
TRBJ2-1 TRBV7-2 TRBD2 16 - TGTGCCAGCAGCTTAGATTTACTAGCGGGGTACAATGAGCAGTTCTTC CASSLDLLAGYNEQFF
TRBJ1-2 TRBV5-1 - 15 - TGCGCCAGCAGCTTGGGAGGAGGACATTCGGATGGCTACACCTTC CASSLGGGHSDGYTF
TRBJ2-1 TRBV5-1 TRBD2 16 - TGCGCCAGCAGCCCGGGTGCTAGCGGGGGAGACAATGAGCAGTTCTTC CASSPGASGGDNEQFF
TRBJ2-7 TRBV28 - 13 - TGTGCCAGCAGTTCCGGGTCTCCCTACGAGCAGTACTTC CASSSGSPYEQYF
TRBJ1-3 TRBV6-6 - 15 - TGTGCCAGCAGTTACGCAGGGCATGCCGGAAACACCATATATTTT CASSYAGHAGNTIYF
TRBJ1-4 TRBV18 - 15 - TGTGCCAGCTCAGGGTCCAATTCAACTAATGAAAAACTGTTTTTT CASSGSNSTNEKLFF
TRBJ2-1 TRBV28 - 14 - TGTGCCAGCAGTTCTCCCCGGGGCTACAATGAGCAGTTCTTC CASSSPRGYNEQFF
TRBJ2-4 TRBV19 TRBD1 16 once TGTGCCAGTACCGACTGGACAGGGATGACCAAAAACATTCAGTACTTC CASTDWTGMTKNIQYF
TRBJ2-2 TRBV7-3 - 15 - TGTGCCAGCAGCTTAAGGGGGCCAAACACCGGGGAGCTGTTTTTT CASSLRGPNTGELFF
TRBJ2-2 TRBV28 TRBD1 15 - TGTGCCAGCAAGATAGGGACAGTCAACACCGGGGAGCTGTTTTTT CASKIGTVNTGELFF
TRBJ2-1 TRBV27 TRBD2 15 - TGTGCCAGCAGTTCGGCGGGAGGGGGGTACAATGAGCAGTTCTTC CASSSAGGGYNEQFF
TRBJ2-4 TRBV11-3 - 13 - TGTGCCAGCAGCTTAGCGCGTGAGGGCATTCAGTACTTC CASSLAREGIQYF
TRBJ2-1 TRBV19 - 14 - TGTGCCAGTAGTATAGATCCTAGCGCGAATGAGCAGTTCTTC CASSIDPSANEQFF
TRBJ1-5 TRBV7-8 - 13 few TGTGCCAGCAGCTCAGGATGGGATCAGCCCCAGCATTTT CASSSGWDQPQHF
TRBJ2-2 TRBV27 TRBD2 15 - TGTGCCAGCAGTCGTGCTAGCGGGGCCACCGGGGAGCTGTTTTTT CASSRASGATGELFF
TRBJ2-5 TRBV28 TRBD1 15 - TGTGCCAGCAAAACTCCTACCCCCGGGACAGGACTCCAGTACTTC CASKTPTPGTGLQYF
TRBJ2-1 TRBV6-5 TRBD1 15 - TGTGCCAGCAGCTCCGACAGGGGTACCTACAATGAGCAGTTCTTC CASSSDRGTYNEQFF
TRBJ2-3 TRBV7-9 - 15 - TGTGCCAGCAGCTTAGTCGGGACTGGCACAGATACGCAGTATTTT CASSLVGTGTDTQYF
TRBJ2-3 TRBV18 - 12 - TGTGCCAGCTCCCCCAGCACAGATACGCAGTATTTT CASSPSTDTQYF
TRBJ2-7 TRBV6-1 - 15 - TGTGCCAGCATCCCAAGGATGGGAACCTCCTACGAGCAGTACTTC CASIPRMGTSYEQYF
TRBJ2-7 TRBV7-3 - 15 - TGTGCCAGCAGCTTGGGCGCTGGGGCGGGCTACGAGCAGTACTTC CASSLGAGAGYEQYF
TRBJ2-5 TRBV5-1 TRBD2 18 - TGCGCCAGCAGCTTGTCTACCCCAGTGGTAGCGGGTCAAGAGACCCAGTACTTC CASSLSTPVVAGQETQYF
TRBJ1-5 TRBV7-8 TRBD1 13 - TGTGCCAGCAGCTTACAGGGGGATCAGCCCCAGCATTTT CASSLQGDQPQHF
TRBJ2-6 TRBV7-9 - 15 - TGTGCCAGCAGCTTAGGGTCAGGTGGGGCCAACGTCCTGACTTTC CASSLGSGGANVLTF
TRBJ1-2 TRBV6-5 TRBD1 13 - TGTGCCAGCAGTTACAGACAGGGGTATGGCTACACCTTC CASSYRQGYGYTF
TRBJ2-2 TRBV7-9 - 13 - TGTGCCAGCAGCTTTACGGGGACCGGGGAGCTGTTTTTT CASSFTGTGELFF